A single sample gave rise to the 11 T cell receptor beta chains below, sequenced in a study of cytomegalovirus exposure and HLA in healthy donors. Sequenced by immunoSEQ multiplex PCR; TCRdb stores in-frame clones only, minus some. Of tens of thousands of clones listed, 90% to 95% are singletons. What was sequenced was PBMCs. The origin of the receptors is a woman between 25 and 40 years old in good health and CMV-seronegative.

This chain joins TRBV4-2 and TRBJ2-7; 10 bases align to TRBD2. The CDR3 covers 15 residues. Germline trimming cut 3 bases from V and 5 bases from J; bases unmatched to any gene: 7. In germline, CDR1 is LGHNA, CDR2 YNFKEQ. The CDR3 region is CASSQASGSSNEQYF. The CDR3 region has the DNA TGTGCCAGCAGCCAGGCTAGCGGGAGTTCCAACGAGCAGTACTTC.

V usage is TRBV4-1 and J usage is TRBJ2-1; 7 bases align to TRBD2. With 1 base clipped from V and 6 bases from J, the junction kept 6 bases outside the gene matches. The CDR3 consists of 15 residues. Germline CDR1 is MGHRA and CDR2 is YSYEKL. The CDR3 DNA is TGCGCCAGCAGCCAAGGGACTAGTTGGGGCAATGAGCAGTTCTTC. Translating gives CASSQGTSWGNEQFF.

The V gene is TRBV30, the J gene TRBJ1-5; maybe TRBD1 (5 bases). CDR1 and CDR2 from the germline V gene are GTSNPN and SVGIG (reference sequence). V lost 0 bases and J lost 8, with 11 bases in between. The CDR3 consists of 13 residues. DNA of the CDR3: TGTGCCTGGAGTGTCGCGGGGACGGAGCCCCAGCATTTT. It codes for CAWSVAGTEPQHF.

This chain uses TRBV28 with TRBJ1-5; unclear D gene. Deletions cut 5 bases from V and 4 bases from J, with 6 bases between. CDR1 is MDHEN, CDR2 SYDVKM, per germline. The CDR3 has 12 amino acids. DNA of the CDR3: TGTGCCAGCAGTCTAAAAAATCAGCCCCAGCATTTT. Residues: CASSLKNQPQHF.

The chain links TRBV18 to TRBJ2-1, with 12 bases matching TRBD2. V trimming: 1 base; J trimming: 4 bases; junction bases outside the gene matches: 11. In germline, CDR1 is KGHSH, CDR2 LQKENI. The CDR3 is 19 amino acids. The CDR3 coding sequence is TGTGCCAGCTCACCACAACTCGTTCGGACTAGCGGGACATACAATGAGCAGTTCTTC. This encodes CASSPQLVRTSGTYNEQFF.

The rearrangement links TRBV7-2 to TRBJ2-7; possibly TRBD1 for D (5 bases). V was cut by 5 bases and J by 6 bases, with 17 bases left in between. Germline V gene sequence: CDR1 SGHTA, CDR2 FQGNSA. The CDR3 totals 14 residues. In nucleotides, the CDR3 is TGTGCCAGCAGCGACCTCCAGGGAATGGCCGAGCAGTACTTC. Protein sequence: CASSDLQGMAEQYF.

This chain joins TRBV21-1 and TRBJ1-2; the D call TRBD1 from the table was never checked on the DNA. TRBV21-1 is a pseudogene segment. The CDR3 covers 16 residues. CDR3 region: CASSISPGQGIEGYTF. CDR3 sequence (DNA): TGTGCCAGCAGCATTTCGCCGGGACAGGGGATTGAAGGCTACACCTTC.

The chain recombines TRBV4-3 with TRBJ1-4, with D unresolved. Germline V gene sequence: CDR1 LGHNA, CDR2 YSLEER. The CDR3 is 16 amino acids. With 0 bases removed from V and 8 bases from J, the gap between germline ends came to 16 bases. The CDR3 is CASSQDSRRGLEKLFF. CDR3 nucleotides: TGCGCCAGCAGCCAAGATTCTCGGCGCGGTCTAGAAAAACTGTTTTTT.

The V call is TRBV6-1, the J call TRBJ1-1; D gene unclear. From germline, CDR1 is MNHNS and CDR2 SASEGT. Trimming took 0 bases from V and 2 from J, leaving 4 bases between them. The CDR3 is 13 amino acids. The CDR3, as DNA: TGTGCCAGCAGTGAAGCTAGAAACACTGAAGCTTTCTTT. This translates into CASSEARNTEAFF.

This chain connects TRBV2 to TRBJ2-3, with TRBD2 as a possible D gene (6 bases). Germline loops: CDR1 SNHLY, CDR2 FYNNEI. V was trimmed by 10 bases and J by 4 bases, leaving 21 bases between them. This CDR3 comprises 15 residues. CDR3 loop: CANHGTSSPADTQYF. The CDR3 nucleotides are TGTGCCAACCACGGGACTTCCTCCCCGGCAGATACGCAGTATTTT.

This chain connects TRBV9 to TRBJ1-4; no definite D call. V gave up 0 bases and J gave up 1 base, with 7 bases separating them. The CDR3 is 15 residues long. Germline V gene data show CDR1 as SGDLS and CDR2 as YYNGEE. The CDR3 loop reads CASSVDYGTNEKLFF. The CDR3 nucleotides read TGTGCCAGCAGCGTAGATTACGGAACTAATGAAAAACTGTTTTTT.